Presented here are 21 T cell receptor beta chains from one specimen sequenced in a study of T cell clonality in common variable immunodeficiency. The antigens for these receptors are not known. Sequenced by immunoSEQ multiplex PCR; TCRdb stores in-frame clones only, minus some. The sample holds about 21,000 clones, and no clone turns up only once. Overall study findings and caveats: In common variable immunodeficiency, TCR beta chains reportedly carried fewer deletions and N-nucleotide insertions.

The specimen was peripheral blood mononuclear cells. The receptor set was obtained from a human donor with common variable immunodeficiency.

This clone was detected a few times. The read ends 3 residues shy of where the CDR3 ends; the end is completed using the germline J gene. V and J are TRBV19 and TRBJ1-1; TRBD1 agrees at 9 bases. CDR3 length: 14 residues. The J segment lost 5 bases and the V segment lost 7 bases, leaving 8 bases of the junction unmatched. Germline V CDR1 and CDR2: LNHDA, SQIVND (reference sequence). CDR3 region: CASTQDRGRTEAFF. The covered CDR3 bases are TGTGCCAGTACGCAGGACAGGGGTAGAACTGAA.

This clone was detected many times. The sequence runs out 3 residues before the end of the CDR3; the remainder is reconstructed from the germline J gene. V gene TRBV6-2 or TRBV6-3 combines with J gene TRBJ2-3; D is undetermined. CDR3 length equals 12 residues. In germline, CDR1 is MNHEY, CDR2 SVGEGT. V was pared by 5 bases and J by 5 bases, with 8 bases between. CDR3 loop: CASSHNEDTQYF. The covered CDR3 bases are TGTGCCAGCAGTCACAACGAAGATACG.

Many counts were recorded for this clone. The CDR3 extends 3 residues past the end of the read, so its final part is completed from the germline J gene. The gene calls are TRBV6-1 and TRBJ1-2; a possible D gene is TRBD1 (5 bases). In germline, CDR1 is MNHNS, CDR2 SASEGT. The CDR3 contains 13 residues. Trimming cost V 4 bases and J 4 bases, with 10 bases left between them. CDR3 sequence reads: CASSATDLYGYTF. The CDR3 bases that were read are TGTGCCAGCAGTGCGACAGACCTCTATGGC.

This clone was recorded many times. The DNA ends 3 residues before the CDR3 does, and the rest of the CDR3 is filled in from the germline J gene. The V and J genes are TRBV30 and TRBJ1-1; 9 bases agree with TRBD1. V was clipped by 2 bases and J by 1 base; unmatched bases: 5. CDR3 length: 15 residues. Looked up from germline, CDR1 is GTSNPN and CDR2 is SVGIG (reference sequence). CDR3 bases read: TGTGCCTGGAGTTACGTGGACAGGGGGAACACTGAA. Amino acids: CAWSYVDRGNTE. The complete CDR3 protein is CAWSYVDRGNTEAFF.

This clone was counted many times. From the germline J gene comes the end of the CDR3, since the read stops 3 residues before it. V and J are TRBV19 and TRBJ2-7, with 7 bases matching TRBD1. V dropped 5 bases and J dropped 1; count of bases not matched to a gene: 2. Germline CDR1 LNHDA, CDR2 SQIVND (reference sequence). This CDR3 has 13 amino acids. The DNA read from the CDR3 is TGTGCCAGTAGTCCGACAGGGTCCTACGAG. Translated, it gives CASSPTGSYE. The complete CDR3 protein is CASSPTGSYEQYF.

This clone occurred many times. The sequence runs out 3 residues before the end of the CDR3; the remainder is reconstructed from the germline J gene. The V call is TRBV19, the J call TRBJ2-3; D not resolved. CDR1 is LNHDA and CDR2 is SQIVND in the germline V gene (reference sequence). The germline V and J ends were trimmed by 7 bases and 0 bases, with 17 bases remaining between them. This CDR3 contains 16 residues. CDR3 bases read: TGTGCCAGTACCGAGAAAACCAGGAGAAGCACAGATACG. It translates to CASTEKTRRSTDT. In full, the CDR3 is CASTEKTRRSTDTQYF. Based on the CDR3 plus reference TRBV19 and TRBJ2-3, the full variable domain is DGGITQSPKYLFRKEGQNVTLSCEQNLNHDAMYWYRQDPGQGLRLIYYSQIVNDFQKGDIAEGYSVSREKKESFPLTVTSAQKNPTAFYLCASTEKTRRSTDTQYFGPGTRLTVL.

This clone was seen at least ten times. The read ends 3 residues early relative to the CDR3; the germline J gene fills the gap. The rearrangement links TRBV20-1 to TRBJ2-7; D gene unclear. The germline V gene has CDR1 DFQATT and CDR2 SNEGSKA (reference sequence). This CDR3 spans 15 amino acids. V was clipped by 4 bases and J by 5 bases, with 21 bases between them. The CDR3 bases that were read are TGCAGTGCTAACCTTGTGGGCCACACAAACCACGAG. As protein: CSANLVGHTNHE. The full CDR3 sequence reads CSANLVGHTNHEQYF.

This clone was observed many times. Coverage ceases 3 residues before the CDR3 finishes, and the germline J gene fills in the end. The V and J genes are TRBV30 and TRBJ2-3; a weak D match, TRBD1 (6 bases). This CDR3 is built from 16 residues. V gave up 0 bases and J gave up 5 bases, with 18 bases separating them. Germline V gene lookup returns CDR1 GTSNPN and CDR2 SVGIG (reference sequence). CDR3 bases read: TGTGCCTGGAGTGTCGGGGCAGGGGCTTTTAGAGATACG. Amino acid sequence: CAWSVGAGAFRDT. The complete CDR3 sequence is CAWSVGAGAFRDTQYF.

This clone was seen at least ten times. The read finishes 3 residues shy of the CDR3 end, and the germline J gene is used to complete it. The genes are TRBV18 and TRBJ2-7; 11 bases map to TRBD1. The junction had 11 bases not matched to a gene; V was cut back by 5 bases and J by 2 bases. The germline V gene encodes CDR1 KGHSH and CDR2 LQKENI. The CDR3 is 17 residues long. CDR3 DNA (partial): TGTGCCAGCTCATTACCGGGACAGGGGGGGAAAACCTACGAG. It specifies CASSLPGQGGKTYE. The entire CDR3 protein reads CASSLPGQGGKTYEQYF.

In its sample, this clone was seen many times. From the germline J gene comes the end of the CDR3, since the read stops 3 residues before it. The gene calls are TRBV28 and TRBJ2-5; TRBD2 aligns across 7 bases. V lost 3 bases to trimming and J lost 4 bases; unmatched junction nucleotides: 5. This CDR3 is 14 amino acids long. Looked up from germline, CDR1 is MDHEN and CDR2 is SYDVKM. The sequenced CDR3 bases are TGTGCCAGCAGTTTGGTGGGGGGGAGAGAGACC. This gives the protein CASSLVGGRET. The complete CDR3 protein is CASSLVGGRETQYF.

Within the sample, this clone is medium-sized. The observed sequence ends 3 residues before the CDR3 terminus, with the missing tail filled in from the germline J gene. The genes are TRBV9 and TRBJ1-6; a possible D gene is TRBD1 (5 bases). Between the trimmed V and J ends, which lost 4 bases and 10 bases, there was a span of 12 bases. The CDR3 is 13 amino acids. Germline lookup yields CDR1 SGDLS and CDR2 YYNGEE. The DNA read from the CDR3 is TGTGCCAGCAGCCTAGGGGCATACTCACCC. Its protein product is CASSLGAYSP. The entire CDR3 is CASSLGAYSPLHF.

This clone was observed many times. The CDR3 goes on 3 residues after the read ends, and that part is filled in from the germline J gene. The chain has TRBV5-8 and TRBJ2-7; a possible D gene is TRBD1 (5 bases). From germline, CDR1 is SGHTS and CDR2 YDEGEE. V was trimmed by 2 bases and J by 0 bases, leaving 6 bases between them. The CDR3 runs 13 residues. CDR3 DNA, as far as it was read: TGTGCCAGCAGCTTTCAGGGCTCCTACGAG. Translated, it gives CASSFQGSYE. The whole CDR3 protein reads CASSFQGSYEQYF.

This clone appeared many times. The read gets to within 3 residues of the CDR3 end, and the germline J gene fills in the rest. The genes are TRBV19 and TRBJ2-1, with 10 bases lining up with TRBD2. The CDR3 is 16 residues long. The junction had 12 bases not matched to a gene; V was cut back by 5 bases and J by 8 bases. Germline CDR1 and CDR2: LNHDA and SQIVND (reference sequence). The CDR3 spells CASSPVPAGGPDEQFF. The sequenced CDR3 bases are TGTGCCAGTAGTCCGGTCCCAGCGGGGGGGCCCGATGAG.

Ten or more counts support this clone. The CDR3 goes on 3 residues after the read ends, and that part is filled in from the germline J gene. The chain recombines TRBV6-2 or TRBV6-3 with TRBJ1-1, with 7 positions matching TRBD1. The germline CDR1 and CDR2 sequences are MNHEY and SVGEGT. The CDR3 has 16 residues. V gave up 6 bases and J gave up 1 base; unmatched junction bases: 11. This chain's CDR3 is CASRPKITGENTEAFF. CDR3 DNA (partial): TGTGCCAGCAGACCCAAAATTACAGGGGAGAACACTGAA.

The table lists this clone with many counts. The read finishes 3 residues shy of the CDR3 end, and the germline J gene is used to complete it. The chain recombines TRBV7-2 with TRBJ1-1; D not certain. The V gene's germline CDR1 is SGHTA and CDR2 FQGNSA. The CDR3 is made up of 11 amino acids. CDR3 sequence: CASSSIREAFF. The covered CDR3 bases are TGTGCCAGCAGTTCCATAAGGGAA.

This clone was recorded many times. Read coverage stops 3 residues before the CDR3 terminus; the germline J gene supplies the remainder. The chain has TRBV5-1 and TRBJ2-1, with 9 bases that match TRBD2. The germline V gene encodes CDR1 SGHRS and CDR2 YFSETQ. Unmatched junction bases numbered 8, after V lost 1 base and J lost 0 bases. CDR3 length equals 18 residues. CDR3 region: CASSLRGGGASSYNEQFF. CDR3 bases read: TGCGCCAGCAGCTTGAGGGGCGGGGGGGCCTCCTCCTACAATGAG.

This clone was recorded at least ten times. CDR3 amino acids: CASSAGGGSSYGYTF. The CDR3 bases that were read are TGTGCCAGTAGTGCTGGTGGGGGCAGTTCCTATGGC. The gene calls are TRBV19 and TRBJ1-2; TRBD1 might be the D (6 bases). The CDR3 extends 3 residues past the end of the read, so its final part is completed from the germline J gene. Germline V gene sequence: CDR1 LNHDA, CDR2 SQIVND (reference sequence). The CDR3 is 15 amino acids. The germline V and J ends were trimmed by 5 bases and 4 bases, with 17 bases remaining between them. Full variable domain (missing parts from reference TRBV19 and TRBJ1-2): DGGITQSPKYLFRKEGQNVTLSCEQNLNHDAMYWYRQDPGQGLRLIYYSQIVNDFQKGDIAEGYSVSREKKESFPLTVTSAQKNPTAFYLCASSAGGGSSYGYTFGSGTRLTVV.

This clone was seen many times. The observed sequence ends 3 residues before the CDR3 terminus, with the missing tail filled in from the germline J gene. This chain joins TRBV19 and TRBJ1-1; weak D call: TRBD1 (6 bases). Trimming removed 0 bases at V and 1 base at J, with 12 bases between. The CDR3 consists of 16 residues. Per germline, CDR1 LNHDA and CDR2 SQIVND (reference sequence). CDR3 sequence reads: CASSIEGGRTNTEAFF. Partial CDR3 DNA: TGTGCCAGTAGTATAGAAGGGGGACGGACGAACACTGAA. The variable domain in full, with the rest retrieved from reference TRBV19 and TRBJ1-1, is DGGITQSPKYLFRKEGQNVTLSCEQNLNHDAMYWYRQDPGQGLRLIYYSQIVNDFQKGDIAEGYSVSREKKESFPLTVTSAQKNPTAFYLCASSIEGGRTNTEAFFGQGTRLTVV.

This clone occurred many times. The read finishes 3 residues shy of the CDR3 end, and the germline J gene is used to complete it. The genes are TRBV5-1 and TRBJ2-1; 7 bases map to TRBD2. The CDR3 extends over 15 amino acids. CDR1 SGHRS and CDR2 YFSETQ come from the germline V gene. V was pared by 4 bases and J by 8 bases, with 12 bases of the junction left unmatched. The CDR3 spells CASSVSGVWGHEQFF. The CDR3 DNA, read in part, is TGCGCCAGCAGCGTGAGCGGGGTCTGGGGACATGAG.

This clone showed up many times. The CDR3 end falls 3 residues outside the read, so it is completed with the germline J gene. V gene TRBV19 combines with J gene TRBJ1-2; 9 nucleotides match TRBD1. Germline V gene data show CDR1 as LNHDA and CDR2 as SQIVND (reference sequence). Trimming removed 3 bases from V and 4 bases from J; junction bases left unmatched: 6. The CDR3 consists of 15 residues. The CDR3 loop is CASSMAGQGGYGYTF. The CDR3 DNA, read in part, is TGTGCCAGTAGTATGGCGGGACAGGGCGGCTATGGC.

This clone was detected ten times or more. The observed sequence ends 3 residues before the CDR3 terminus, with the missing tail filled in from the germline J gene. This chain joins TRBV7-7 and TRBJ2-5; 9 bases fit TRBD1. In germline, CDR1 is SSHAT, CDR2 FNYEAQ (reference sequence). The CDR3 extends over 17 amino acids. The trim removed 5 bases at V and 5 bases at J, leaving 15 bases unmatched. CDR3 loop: CASSGGPGQGVGETQYF. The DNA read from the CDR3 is TGTGCCAGCAGCGGGGGGCCGGGACAGGGCGTAGGTGAGACC.